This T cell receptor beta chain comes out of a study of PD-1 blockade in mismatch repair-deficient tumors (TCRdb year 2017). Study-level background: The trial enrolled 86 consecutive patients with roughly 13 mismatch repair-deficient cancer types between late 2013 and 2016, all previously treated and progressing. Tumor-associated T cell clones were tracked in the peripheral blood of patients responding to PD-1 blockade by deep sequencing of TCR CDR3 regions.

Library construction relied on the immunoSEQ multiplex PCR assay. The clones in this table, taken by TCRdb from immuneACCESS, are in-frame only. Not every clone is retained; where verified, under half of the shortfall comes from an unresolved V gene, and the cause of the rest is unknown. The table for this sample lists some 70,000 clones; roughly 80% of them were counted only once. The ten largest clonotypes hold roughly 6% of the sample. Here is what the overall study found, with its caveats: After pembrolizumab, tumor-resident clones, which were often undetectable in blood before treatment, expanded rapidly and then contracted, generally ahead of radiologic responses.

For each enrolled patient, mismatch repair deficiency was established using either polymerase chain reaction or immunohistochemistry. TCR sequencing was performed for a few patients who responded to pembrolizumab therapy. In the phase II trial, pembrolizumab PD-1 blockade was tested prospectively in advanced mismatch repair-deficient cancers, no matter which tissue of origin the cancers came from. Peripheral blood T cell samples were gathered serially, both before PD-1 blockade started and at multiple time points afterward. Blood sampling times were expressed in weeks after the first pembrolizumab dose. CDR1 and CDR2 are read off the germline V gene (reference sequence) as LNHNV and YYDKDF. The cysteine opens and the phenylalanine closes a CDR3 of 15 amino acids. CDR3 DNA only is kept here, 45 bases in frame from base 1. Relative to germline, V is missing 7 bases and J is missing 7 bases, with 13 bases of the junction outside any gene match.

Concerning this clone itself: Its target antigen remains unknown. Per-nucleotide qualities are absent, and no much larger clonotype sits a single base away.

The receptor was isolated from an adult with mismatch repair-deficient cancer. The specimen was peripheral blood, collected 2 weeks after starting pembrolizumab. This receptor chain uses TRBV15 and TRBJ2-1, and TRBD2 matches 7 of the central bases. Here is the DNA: TGTGCCACCACTCCAGAAAGGGCTAGCGGAAATGAGCAGTTCTTC. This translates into CATTPERASGNEQFF.